Below are 18 T cell receptor beta chains sequenced from a single sample in a study of T cells after yellow fever vaccination. One entry per CDR3 protein results from TCRdb running MiXCR on the 5' RACE reads. The sample comprises approximately 32,000 distinct CDR3 sequences, around 6.7% of which are singletons, and roughly 22% rests with the top ten. The sample in question was PBMCs, either bulk or a sorted T-cell subset (CD4+, CD8+, memory, or dextramer-sorted; not recorded which), obtained on the day of the first yellow fever vaccination. These receptor sequences come from a man younger than 35 who received the YFV17D yellow fever vaccine.

Many counts were recorded for this clonotype. The rearrangement links TRBV29-1 to TRBJ1-4; D ambiguous. V was cut by 7 bases and J by 7 bases, with 16 bases left in between. The length of the CDR3 is 13 residues. Looked up from germline, CDR1 is SQVTM and CDR2 is ANQGSEA. DNA of the CDR3: TGCAGCGCCTGCGAACCTTTGGGTGAAAAACTGTTTTTT. Its protein is CSACEPLGEKLFF.

This clonotype came up many times. The rearrangement uses TRBV19 and TRBJ2-7; D unresolved. V lost 0 bases and J 2 bases, leaving 5 bases between the germline ends. CDR1 is LNHDA, CDR2 SQIVND, per germline (reference sequence). The CDR3 length is 13 residues. CDR3 protein: CASSIEGTYEQYF. CDR3 sequence (DNA): TGTGCCAGTAGTATAGAGGGGACCTACGAGCAGTACTTC.

This clonotype has ten or more counts. The V and J genes are TRBV20-1 and TRBJ2-7; TRBD1 matches at 7 bases. V was clipped by 6 bases and J by 3 bases; unmatched bases: 14. Germline CDR1 is DFQATT and CDR2 is SNEGSKA (reference sequence). The CDR3 spans 15 residues. The CDR3 DNA reads as TGCAGTGCACAGCCGGGACAGCTCCTGCTCTACGAGCAGTACGTC. It codes for CSAQPGQLLLYEQYV.

The gene calls are TRBV7-8 and TRBJ2-3; the match to TRBD2 covers 12 bases. The germline gives CDR1 SGHVS, CDR2 FQNEAQ. The CDR3 totals 17 residues. The V gene end was trimmed by 2 bases and the J gene end by 1 base; junction bases not matched to a gene: 4. CDR3 loop: CASSLWASGGGTDTQYF. The DNA for the CDR3 is TGTGCCAGCAGCTTATGGGCTAGCGGGGGGGGCACAGATACGCAGTATTTT.

This clonotype was counted ten times or more. This chain connects TRBV9 to TRBJ2-3; D may be TRBD2 (5 bases). The CDR3 extends over 15 amino acids. CDR1 and CDR2 from the germline V gene are SGDLS and YYNGEE. Between the trimmed V and J ends, which lost 2 bases and 0 bases, there was a span of 10 bases. CDR3 protein: CASSVRRTSTDTQYF. In nucleotides, the CDR3 is TGTGCCAGCAGCGTTAGACGGACTAGCACAGATACGCAGTATTTT.

In its sample, this clonotype was seen many times. CDR3 sequence reads: CATSDPGQGAETQYF. CDR3 DNA: TGTGCCACCAGTGATCCGGGACAGGGGGCCGAGACCCAGTACTTC. The V call is TRBV24-1, the J call TRBJ2-5; 12 bases are shared with TRBD1. This CDR3 has 15 residues. The ends lost 3 bases at V and 5 bases at J; junction bases unmatched: 3. Per the germline V gene, CDR1 is KGHDR and CDR2 is SFDVKD.

In this sample, this clonotype turned up many times. The chain has TRBV11-2 and TRBJ2-2, with D perhaps TRBD1 or TRBD2 (6 bases each). Trimming stripped 1 base from V and 8 bases from J, with 17 bases between. CDR3 length: 16 amino acids. CDR1 SGHAT and CDR2 FQNNGV come from the germline V gene. CDR3 amino acids: CASSLVRGPGPGELFF. The DNA of the CDR3 is TGTGCCAGCAGCTTAGTTCGGGGGCCCGGCCCGGGGGAGCTGTTTTTT. Combining the CDR3 with reference TRBV11-2 and TRBJ2-2 gives the whole variable domain EAGVAQSPRYKIIEKRQSVAFWCNPISGHATLYWYQQILGQGPKLLIQFQNNGVVDDSQLPKDRFSAERLKGVDSTLKIQPAKLEDSAVYLCASSLVRGPGPGELFFGEGSRLTVL.

This clonotype was seen ten or more times. One end of the junction fails to match germline, which may point to a read error. The chain joins TRBV7-7 to TRBJ2-1; tentative D call: TRBD2 (6 bases). CDR3 length: 13 amino acids. The germline CDR1 and CDR2 sequences are SSHAT and FNYEAQ (reference sequence). In DNA form, the CDR3 reads TGTGCCAGCAGTTTAGGGACTGACAATGAGCAGTTCTTC. Translation gives CASSLGTDNEQFF.

This clonotype was seen at least ten times. The chain uses TRBV7-2 and TRBJ2-3, with D tentatively TRBD2 (7 bases). CDR1 SGHTA and CDR2 FQGNSA come from the germline V gene. CDR3 length equals 14 residues. Trimming stripped 7 bases from V and 3 bases from J, with 14 bases between. CDR3 sequence (DNA): TGTGCCAGCAAAACGGGGGGCTCGACAGATACGCAGTATTTT. Translating gives CASKTGGSTDTQYF. The full variable domain, completed using reference TRBV7-2 and TRBJ2-3, is GAGVSQSPSNKVTEKGKDVELRCDPISGHTALYWYRQSLGQGLEFLIYFQGNSAPDKSGLPSDRFSAERTGGSVSTLTIQRTQQEDSAVYLCASKTGGSTDTQYFGPGTRLTVL.

The chain is built from TRBV28 and TRBJ1-6, with 7 positions matching TRBD1. CDR3 size: 15 residues. The J segment lost 8 bases and the V segment lost 4 bases, leaving 8 bases of the junction unmatched. CDR1 and CDR2 (germline): MDHEN, SYDVKM. The CDR3: CASSSPGGVYSPLHF. Here the CDR3 DNA reads TGTGCCAGCAGTTCTCCAGGGGGAGTTTATTCACCCCTCCACTTT.

The V and J genes are TRBV6-5 and TRBJ2-1, with D perhaps matching TRBD2 (5 bases). CDR3 size: 11 residues. Trimming took 8 bases from V and 5 from J, leaving 7 bases between them. Looked up from germline, CDR1 is MNHEY and CDR2 is SVGAGI. The CDR3 DNA reads TGTGCCAGCGGACTCCACAATGAGCAGTTCTTC. The encoded protein is CASGLHNEQFF.

This clonotype was detected ten times or more. The genes are TRBV20-1 and TRBJ1-2, with TRBD1 identical over 11 bases. This CDR3 is built from 15 residues. Germline trimming cut 0 bases from V and 7 bases from J; bases unmatched to any gene: 7. Germline values: CDR1 DFQATT, CDR2 SNEGSKA (reference sequence). The CDR3: CSARERTGGLGGYTF. DNA for the CDR3: TGCAGTGCTAGAGAAAGGACAGGGGGCCTGGGTGGCTACACCTTC.

This clonotype was observed a few times. The chain uses TRBV7-9 and TRBJ2-1, with 9 bases that match TRBD1. Germline V gives CDR1 SEHNR, CDR2 FQNEAQ (reference sequence). The length of the CDR3 is 15 residues. V shed 5 bases and J 7 bases; nucleotides not matched to a gene: 9. Here the CDR3 reads CASSQAGQGWNEQFF. The CDR3 DNA reads as TGTGCCAGCAGCCAGGCGGGACAGGGCTGGAATGAGCAGTTCTTC.

At least ten counts were recorded for this clonotype. V and J are TRBV7-2 and TRBJ2-1, with D possibly called TRBD1 or TRBD2 (6 bases each). CDR1 SGHTA and CDR2 FQGNSA come from the germline V gene. The CDR3 runs 14 residues. V was trimmed by 5 bases and J by 8 bases, leaving 16 bases between them. The CDR3 protein is CASSPPGAGYEQFF. In DNA, the CDR3 is TGTGCCAGCAGCCCCCCGGGGGCGGGCTATGAGCAGTTCTTC.

This clonotype came up many times. The chain has TRBV2 and TRBJ1-6, with TRBD1 matching 7 bases. V lost 7 bases and J lost 5; bases outside the gene matches: 8. This CDR3 contains 15 residues. Per the germline V gene, CDR1 is SNHLY and CDR2 is FYNNEI. The CDR3 here is CASTPGGTDNSPLHF. CDR3 DNA sequence: TGTGCCAGCACACCTGGGGGGACAGATAATTCACCCCTCCACTTT. Full variable domain (remainder filled in from reference TRBV2 and TRBJ1-6): EPEVTQTPSHQVTQMGQEVILRCVPISNHLYFYWYRQILGQKVEFLVSFYNNEISEKSEIFDDQFSVERPDGSNFTLKIRSTKLEDSAMYFCASTPGGTDNSPLHFGNGTRLTVT.

This clonotype was found many times. J is TRBJ2-1 and V is TRBV6-2 or TRBV6-3; 9 nucleotides line up with TRBD2. Per germline, CDR1 MNHEY and CDR2 SVGEGT. The CDR3 runs to 17 residues. After removal of 6 bases from V and 8 bases from J, the junction contained 17 bases not matched to a gene. The chain's CDR3 is CASSPRPRAGGRHEQFF. The DNA of the CDR3 is TGTGCCAGCAGCCCGCGGCCTAGGGCGGGGGGGCGCCATGAGCAGTTCTTC.

This clonotype was counted many times. This rearrangement joins TRBV7-2 to TRBJ1-4; no clear D gene. The V end was cut by 6 bases, the J end by 13 bases, with 21 bases between. Germline-derived CDR1 and CDR2 are SGHTA and FQGNSA. The CDR3 has 14 amino acids. The CDR3 nucleotides read TGTGCCAGCAGGAGACAAGCTTTAATGAAAAGACTGTTTTTT. It codes for CASRRQALMKRLFF.

Concerning this clonotype itself: A read error may be the cause here, since a much bigger clone is one base away. J is TRBJ2-2 and V is TRBV13, with D perhaps matching TRBD2 (6 bases). The length of the CDR3 is 20 residues. Germline V gene lookup returns CDR1 PRHDT and CDR2 FYEKMQ (reference sequence). The V and J ends lost 0 bases and 0 bases respectively, with 20 bases between them. The CDR3 DNA sequence: TGTGCCAGCAGCTTAGGAGTAGGGGATAACGGGGGATCGAACACCGGGGAGCTGTTTTTT. It yields the protein CASSLGVGDNGGSNTGELFF.